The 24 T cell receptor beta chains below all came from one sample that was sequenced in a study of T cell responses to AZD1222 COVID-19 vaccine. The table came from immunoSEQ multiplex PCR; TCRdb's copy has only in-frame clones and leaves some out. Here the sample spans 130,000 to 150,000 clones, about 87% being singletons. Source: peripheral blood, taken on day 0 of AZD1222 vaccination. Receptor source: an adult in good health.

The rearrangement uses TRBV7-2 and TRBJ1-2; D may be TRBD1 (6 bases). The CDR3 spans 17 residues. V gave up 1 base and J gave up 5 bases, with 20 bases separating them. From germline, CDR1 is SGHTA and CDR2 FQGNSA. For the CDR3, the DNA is TGTGCCAGCAGCTTAGGGGGGGCGGGGGGCGCGAATTATGGCTACACCTTC. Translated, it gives CASSLGGAGGANYGYTF.

The CDR3 DNA reads as TGTGCCAGCAGCTTACCGGCTAGAGGGACTGAAGCTTTCTTT. This gives the protein CASSLPARGTEAFF. The rearrangement links TRBV7-9 to TRBJ1-1; D unclear. The CDR3 contains 14 residues. From germline, CDR1 is SEHNR and CDR2 FQNEAQ (reference sequence). Trimming took off 2 bases at V and 5 bases at J, with 12 bases between the two ends.

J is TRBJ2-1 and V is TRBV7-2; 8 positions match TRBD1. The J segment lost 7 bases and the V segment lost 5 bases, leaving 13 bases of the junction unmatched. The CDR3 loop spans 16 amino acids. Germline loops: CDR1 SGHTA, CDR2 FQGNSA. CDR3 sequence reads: CASSSTQGALQNEQFF. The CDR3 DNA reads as TGTGCCAGCAGCAGCACCCAGGGGGCGCTTCAGAATGAGCAGTTCTTC.

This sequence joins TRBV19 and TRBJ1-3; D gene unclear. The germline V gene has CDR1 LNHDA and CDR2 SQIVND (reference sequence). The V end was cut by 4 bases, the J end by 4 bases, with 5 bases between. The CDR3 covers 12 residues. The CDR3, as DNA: TGTGCCAGTAGTACGGCAGGAAACACCATATATTTT. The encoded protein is CASSTAGNTIYF.

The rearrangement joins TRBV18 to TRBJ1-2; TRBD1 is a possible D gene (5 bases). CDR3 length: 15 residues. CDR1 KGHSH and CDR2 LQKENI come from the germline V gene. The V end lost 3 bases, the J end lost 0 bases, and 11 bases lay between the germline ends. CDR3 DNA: TGTGCCAGCTCACCCCGGGACCGGGCTAACTATGGCTACACCTTC. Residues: CASSPRDRANYGYTF.

CDR3 protein: CASTWGRNTGELFF. For the CDR3, the DNA is TGTGCCAGCACGTGGGGGAGGAACACCGGGGAGCTGTTTTTT. This chain uses TRBV5-4 with TRBJ2-2, with D perhaps being TRBD1 or TRBD2 (5 bases each). The ends were cut back, 6 bases at V and 1 base at J, with 10 bases in the middle. This CDR3 has 14 amino acids. CDR1 SGHNT and CDR2 YYREEE come from the germline V gene (reference sequence). The complete variable domain, with remaining parts taken from reference TRBV5-4 and TRBJ2-2, reads ETGVTQSPTHLIKTRGQQVTLRCSSQSGHNTVSWYQQALGQGPQFIFQYYREEENGRGNFPPRFSGLQFPNYSSELNVNALELDDSALYLCASTWGRNTGELFFGEGSRLTVL.

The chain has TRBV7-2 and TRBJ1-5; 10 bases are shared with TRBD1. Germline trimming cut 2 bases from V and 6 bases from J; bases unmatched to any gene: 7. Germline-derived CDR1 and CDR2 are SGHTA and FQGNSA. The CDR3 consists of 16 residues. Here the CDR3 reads CASSLSGQGISQPQHF. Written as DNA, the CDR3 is TGTGCCAGCAGCTTATCGGGACAGGGGATTTCTCAGCCCCAGCATTTT.

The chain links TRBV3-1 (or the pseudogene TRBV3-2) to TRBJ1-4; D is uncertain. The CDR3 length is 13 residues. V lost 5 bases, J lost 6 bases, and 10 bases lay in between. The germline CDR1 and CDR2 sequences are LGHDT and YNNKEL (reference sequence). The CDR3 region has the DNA TGTGCCAGCAGCAGGGCCGCCGATGAAAAACTGTTTTTT. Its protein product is CASSRAADEKLFF.

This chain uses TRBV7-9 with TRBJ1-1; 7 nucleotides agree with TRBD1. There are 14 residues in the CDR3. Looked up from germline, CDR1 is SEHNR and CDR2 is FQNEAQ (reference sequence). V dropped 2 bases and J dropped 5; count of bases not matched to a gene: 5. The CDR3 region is CASSLMQGGTEAFF. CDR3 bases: TGTGCCAGCAGCTTAATGCAGGGGGGAACTGAAGCTTTCTTT.

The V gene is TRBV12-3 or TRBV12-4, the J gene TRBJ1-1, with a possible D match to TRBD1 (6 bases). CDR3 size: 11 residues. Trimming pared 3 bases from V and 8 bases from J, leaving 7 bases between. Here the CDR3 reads CASSLTGEAFF. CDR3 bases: TGTGCCAGCAGTTTGACAGGAGAAGCTTTCTTT.

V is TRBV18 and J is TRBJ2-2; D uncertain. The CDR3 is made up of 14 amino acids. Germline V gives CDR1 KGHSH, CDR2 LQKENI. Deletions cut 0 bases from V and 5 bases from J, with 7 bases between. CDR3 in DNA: TGTGCCAGCTCACCACCTCATGGGACCGGGGAGCTGTTTTTT. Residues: CASSPPHGTGELFF. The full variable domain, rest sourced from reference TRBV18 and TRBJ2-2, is NAGVMQNPRHLVRRRGQEARLRCSPMKGHSHVYWYRQLPEEGLKFMVYLQKENIIDESGMPKERFSAEFPKEGPSILRIQQVVRGDSAAYFCASSPPHGTGELFFGEGSRLTVL.

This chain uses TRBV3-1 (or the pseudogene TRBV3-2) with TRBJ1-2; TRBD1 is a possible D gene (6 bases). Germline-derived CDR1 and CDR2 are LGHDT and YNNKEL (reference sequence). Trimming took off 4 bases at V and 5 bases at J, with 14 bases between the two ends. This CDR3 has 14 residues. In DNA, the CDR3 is TGTGCCAGCAGCCGGGAGGGGGAGTGGTATGGCTACACCTTC. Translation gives CASSREGEWYGYTF.

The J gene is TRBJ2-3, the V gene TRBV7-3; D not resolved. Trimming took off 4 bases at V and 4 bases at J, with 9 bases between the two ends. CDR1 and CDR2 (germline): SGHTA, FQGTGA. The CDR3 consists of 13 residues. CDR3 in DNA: TGTGCCAGCAGCTCAAGGGTGGCAGATACGCAGTATTTT. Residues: CASSSRVADTQYF.

CDR3 coding DNA: TGTGCCACCAGTGATGGGGGGGTCTATGGCTACACCTTC. Translation: CATSDGGVYGYTF. The chain is built from TRBV24-1 and TRBJ1-2; tentatively, D is TRBD1 (5 bases). With 3 bases removed from V and 4 bases from J, the gap between germline ends came to 8 bases. The length of the CDR3 is 13 residues. Germline-derived CDR1 and CDR2 are KGHDR and SFDVKD.

Written as DNA, the CDR3 is TGTGCCAGCAGTGGTCAGCGGTTTTGGACTGAAGCTTTCTTT. Translation: CASSGQRFWTEAFF. The chain uses TRBV2 and TRBJ1-1, with no clear D. Trimming stripped 4 bases from V and 5 bases from J, with 14 bases between. The CDR3 extends over 14 amino acids. CDR1 is SNHLY and CDR2 is FYNNEI in the germline V gene.

The DNA of the CDR3 is TGTGCCAGCAGCTTAAAAAGCGGGGGGGCGGCTGAGCAGTTCTTC. Translated, it gives CASSLKSGGAAEQFF. This chain joins TRBV7-2 and TRBJ2-1, with 10 bases fitting TRBD2. V dropped 2 bases and J dropped 9; count of bases not matched to a gene: 7. CDR1 SGHTA and CDR2 FQGNSA come from the germline V gene. The CDR3 runs 15 residues.

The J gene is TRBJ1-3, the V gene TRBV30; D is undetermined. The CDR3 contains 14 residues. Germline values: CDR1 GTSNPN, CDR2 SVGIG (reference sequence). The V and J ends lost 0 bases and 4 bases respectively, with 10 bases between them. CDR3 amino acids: CAWSVPGYGNTIYF. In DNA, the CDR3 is TGTGCCTGGAGTGTACCAGGTTACGGAAACACCATATATTTT.

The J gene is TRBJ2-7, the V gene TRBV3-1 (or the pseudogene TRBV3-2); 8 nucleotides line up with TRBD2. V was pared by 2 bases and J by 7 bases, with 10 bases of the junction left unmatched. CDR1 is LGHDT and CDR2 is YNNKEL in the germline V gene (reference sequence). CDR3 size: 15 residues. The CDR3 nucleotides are TGTGCCAGCAGCCAAAAGCGGGGGCCCACCCAGGAGCAGTACTTC. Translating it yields CASSQKRGPTQEQYF.

The CDR3 sequence: CASSLRYRDYEQYF. The CDR3 region has the DNA TGTGCCAGCAGCCTTAGGTATCGGGACTACGAGCAGTACTTC. This rearrangement joins TRBV7-2 to TRBJ2-7; possible D gene TRBD2, 5 bases. Germline-derived CDR1 and CDR2 are SGHTA and FQGNSA. V was clipped by 5 bases and J by 3 bases, with 14 bases between them. The CDR3 is made up of 14 amino acids.

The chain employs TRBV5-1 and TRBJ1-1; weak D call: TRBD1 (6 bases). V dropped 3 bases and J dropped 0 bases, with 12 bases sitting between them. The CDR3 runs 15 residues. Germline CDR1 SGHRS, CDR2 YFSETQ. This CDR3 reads CASSSWTAMNTEAFF. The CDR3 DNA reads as TGCGCCAGCAGCTCGTGGACAGCCATGAACACTGAAGCTTTCTTT.

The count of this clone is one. CDR3 DNA: TGTGCCAGCAGCCAGGACAGGGACTATGGCTACACCTTC. It is translated as CASSQDRDYGYTF. The gene calls are TRBV5-4 and TRBJ1-2; 8 bases map to TRBD1. Germline V lookup: CDR1 SGHNT, CDR2 YYREEE (reference sequence). The CDR3 length is 13 residues. V dropped 4 bases and J dropped 3; count of bases not matched to a gene: 2.

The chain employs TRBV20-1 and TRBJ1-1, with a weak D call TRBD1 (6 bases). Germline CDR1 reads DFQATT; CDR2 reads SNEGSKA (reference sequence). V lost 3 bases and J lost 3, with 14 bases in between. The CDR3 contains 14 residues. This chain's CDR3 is CSASLTGGYTEAFF. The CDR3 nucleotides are TGCAGTGCTAGTCTGACTGGGGGCTACACTGAAGCTTTCTTT.

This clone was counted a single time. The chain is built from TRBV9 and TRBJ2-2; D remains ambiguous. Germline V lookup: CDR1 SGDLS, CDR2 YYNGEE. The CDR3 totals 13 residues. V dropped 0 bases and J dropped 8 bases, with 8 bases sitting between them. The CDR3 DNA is TGTGCCAGCAGCGTAGCTATCGGAGGGGAGCTGTTTTTT. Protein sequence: CASSVAIGGELFF.

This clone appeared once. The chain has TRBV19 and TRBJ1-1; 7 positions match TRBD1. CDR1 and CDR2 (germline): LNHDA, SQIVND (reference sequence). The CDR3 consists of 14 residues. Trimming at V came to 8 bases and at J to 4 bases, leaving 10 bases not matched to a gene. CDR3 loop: CASDAGTAFTEAFF. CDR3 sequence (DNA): TGTGCCAGTGACGCCGGGACAGCCTTCACTGAAGCTTTCTTT.